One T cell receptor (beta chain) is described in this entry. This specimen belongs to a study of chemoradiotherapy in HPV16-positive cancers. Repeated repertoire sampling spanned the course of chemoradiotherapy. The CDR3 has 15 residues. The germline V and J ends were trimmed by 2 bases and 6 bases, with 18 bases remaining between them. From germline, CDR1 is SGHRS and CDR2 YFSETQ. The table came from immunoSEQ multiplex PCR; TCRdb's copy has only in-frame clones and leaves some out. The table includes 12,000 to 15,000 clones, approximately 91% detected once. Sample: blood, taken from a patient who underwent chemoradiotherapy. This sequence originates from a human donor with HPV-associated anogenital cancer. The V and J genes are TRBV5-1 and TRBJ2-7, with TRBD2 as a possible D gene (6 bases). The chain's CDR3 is CASSFGTFTYREQYF. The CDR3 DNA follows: TGCGCCAGCAGCTTCGGGACTTTCACCTACCGCGAGCAGTACTTC.